Presented here are 13 T cell receptor beta chains from one specimen sequenced in a study of blood T cell repertoires in COVID-19. Profiled with immunoSEQ multiplex PCR; TCRdb holds only in-frame clones, not every one. The data show 55,000 to 65,000 clones, 89% seen once. The specimen was peripheral blood. The receptors were gathered from a woman in her sixties with COVID-19, enrolled during active disease.

The CDR3 reads CSDLGGIVGYGYTF. In DNA, the CDR3 is TGTTCGGATCTCGGAGGAATTGTTGGCTATGGCTACACCTTC. The rearrangement joins TRBV2 to TRBJ1-2, with D unclear. CDR1 and CDR2 from the germline V gene are SNHLY and FYNNEI. CDR3 length: 14 residues.

The chain is built from TRBV11-3 and TRBJ1-1; 7 nucleotides match TRBD1. Trimming removed 4 bases from V and 7 bases from J; junction bases left unmatched: 3. The CDR3 is 12 residues long. Germline V CDR1 and CDR2: SGHNT, YENEEA. This chain's CDR3 is CASSSTGFEAFF. In DNA, the CDR3 is TGTGCCAGCAGCTCGACAGGGTTTGAAGCTTTCTTT.

CDR3 nucleotide sequence: TGTGCCAGCAGTATGACAGGACCGAGAAGTGAGCAGTTCTTC. It specifies CASSMTGPRSEQFF. The V call is TRBV6-6, the J call TRBJ2-1, with D perhaps matching TRBD1 (6 bases). Germline V lookup: CDR1 MNHNY, CDR2 SVGAGI (reference sequence). CDR3 length: 14 amino acids. The ends were cut back, 5 bases at V and 9 bases at J, with 17 bases in the middle.

CDR3 amino acids: CASSARDSQSVQYF. The CDR3 bases are TGTGCCAGCAGCGCCCGGGACAGCCAAAGTGTTCAGTACTTC. This sequence joins TRBV3-1 (or the pseudogene TRBV3-2) and TRBJ2-4; 7 bases line up with TRBD1. V was pared by 5 bases and J by 11 bases, with 12 bases of the junction left unmatched. CDR1 is LGHDT and CDR2 is YNNKEL in the germline V gene (reference sequence). The CDR3 totals 14 residues.

J is TRBJ2-7 and V is TRBV3-1 (or the pseudogene TRBV3-2), with 10 bases matching TRBD1. Germline-derived CDR1 and CDR2 are LGHDT and YNNKEL (reference sequence). V was pared by 1 base and J by 2 bases, with 2 bases of the junction left unmatched. This CDR3 has 15 residues. The CDR3 sequence is CASSQGTGGTYEQYF. The DNA for the CDR3 is TGTGCCAGCAGCCAAGGGACAGGGGGAACCTACGAGCAGTACTTC.

The chain has TRBV5-1 and TRBJ1-1; D uncertain. Deletions cut 5 bases from V and 1 base from J, with 9 bases between. This CDR3 spans 13 amino acids. Germline V lookup: CDR1 SGHRS, CDR2 YFSETQ. CDR3 sequence reads: CASRWAGNTEAFF. The DNA for the CDR3 is TGCGCCAGCAGGTGGGCCGGGAACACTGAAGCTTTCTTT.

The rearrangement joins TRBV5-1 to TRBJ1-3; D possibly corresponds to TRBD1 (5 bases). The CDR3 runs to 15 residues. Germline-derived CDR1 and CDR2 are SGHRS and YFSETQ. V gave up 2 bases and J gave up 0 bases, with 9 bases separating them. CDR3 amino acids: CASSFDSYSGNTIYF. The CDR3 DNA sequence: TGCGCCAGCAGCTTCGACAGTTACTCTGGAAACACCATATATTTT.

This chain connects TRBV28 to TRBJ2-2; 8 bases align to TRBD2. J was trimmed by 4 bases and V by 6 bases; bases with no gene match: 13. The CDR3 runs 17 residues. Germline lookup yields CDR1 MDHEN and CDR2 SYDVKM. CDR3 amino acids: CASSLYNGGRPTGELFF. CDR3 in DNA: TGTGCCAGCAGCCTATATAATGGCGGGAGGCCCACCGGGGAGCTGTTTTTT.

This chain uses TRBV7-2 with TRBJ2-7; TRBD2 might be the D (6 bases). Trimming took off 6 bases at V and 5 bases at J, with 11 bases between the two ends. Per the germline V gene, CDR1 is SGHTA and CDR2 is FQGNSA. The CDR3 contains 12 residues. CDR3 region: CASRTGTDEQYF. CDR3 coding DNA: TGTGCCAGCAGGACCGGGACTGACGAGCAGTACTTC.

This CDR3 is CASSLNFRQNEAFF. The CDR3 DNA sequence: TGTGCCAGCAGCCTAAACTTCAGACAGAATGAAGCTTTCTTT. V gene TRBV6-5 combines with J gene TRBJ1-1; D may be TRBD1 (5 bases). Trimming stripped 6 bases from V and 7 bases from J, with 18 bases between. The V gene's germline CDR1 is MNHEY and CDR2 SVGAGI. CDR3 length equals 14 residues.

The gene calls are TRBV30 and TRBJ1-1; the match to TRBD1 covers 7 bases. With V trimmed by 3 bases and J by 1 base, 11 bases remained unmatched. Germline V gives CDR1 GTSNPN, CDR2 SVGIG (reference sequence). There are 16 residues in the CDR3. CDR3 protein: CAWSPGTATPNTEAFF. In DNA, the CDR3 is TGTGCCTGGAGCCCCGGGACAGCCACCCCGAACACTGAAGCTTTCTTT.

This clone showed up just once. The chain is built from TRBV29-1 and TRBJ2-6; tentatively, D is TRBD2 (5 bases). This CDR3 is 11 amino acids long. The V end was cut by 7 bases, the J end by 11 bases, with 12 bases between. The germline CDR1 and CDR2 sequences are SQVTM and ANQGSEA. CDR3 in DNA: TGCAGCGCCCTTGAGGGCTACGTCCTGACTTTC. This encodes CSALEGYVLTF.

The chain employs TRBV29-1 and TRBJ2-2; 9 nucleotides align to TRBD1. CDR1 is SQVTM, CDR2 ANQGSEA, per germline. The CDR3 runs to 15 residues. V was clipped by 4 bases and J by 5 bases; unmatched bases: 8. This chain's CDR3 is CSVVLQGAWTGELFF. In nucleotides, the CDR3 is TGCAGCGTTGTTTTACAGGGGGCCTGGACCGGGGAGCTGTTTTTT.